This T cell receptor beta chain is from a study of technical replicates of blood from several donors. Here immunoSEQ multiplex PCR was the method, and the copy in TCRdb shows in-frame clones only, minus some. The table lists some 94,000 clones, about 95% of them singletons. The J segment lost 6 bases and the V segment lost 2 bases, leaving 4 bases of the junction unmatched. The length of the CDR3 is 14 residues. Germline V gene sequence: CDR1 GTSNPN, CDR2 SVGIG (reference sequence). This clone was seen a single time. Sample: T cells isolated from PBMCs. The sequence was obtained from a human donor in good health. This chain uses TRBV30 with TRBJ2-1; 10 bases are a match to TRBD1. CDR3 residues: CAWSSGTGVNEQFF. The CDR3 bases are TGTGCCTGGAGTTCCGGGACAGGGGTCAATGAGCAGTTCTTC.